This TCR beta chain was sequenced for a study of identical twins. As to this clonotype: Its antigen is undetermined.

Whole-study findings and limits: It was out-of-frame TCR alpha sharing in monozygotic twins that models underestimated.

Using its own MiXCR run on the 5' RACE reads, TCRdb lists one record per CDR3 protein. The data hold more than 400,000 distinct CDR3 sequences, with approximately 16% observed a single time. The data were also submitted as part of a second study, on yellow fever vaccine responses in identical twins.

Source material: CD4+ T cells sorted from blood. The TCR originated in a woman under 30 in good health.

The CDR3 bases are TGTGCCAGCACCCCCTGGCTAGCGGGACCTGGCGAGCAGTACTTC. Its translation is CASTPWLAGPGEQYF. This chain links TRBV28 with TRBJ2-7; TRBD2 matches at 9 bases. In germline, CDR1 is MDHEN, CDR2 SYDVKM. The CDR3 sequence is 15 residues long. Trimming cost V 7 bases and J 6 bases; bases outside gene matches: 13.